Following are 16 T cell receptor beta chains from one sample sequenced in a study of radiation and T cells in renal cell carcinoma (dated by TCRdb to 2018 to 2020). Explained via the paper, the time point label denotes: blood 2 weeks post-SBRT. What this sample's treatment or condition label stands for: 15 Gy SBRT to primary tumor, nephrectomy 4 weeks later. The method was the immunoSEQ multiplex PCR assay. This immuneACCESS table, as held by TCRdb, lists in-frame sequences with V and J called but not all clones. Of the missing ones, under half trace to an unresolved V gene in checked studies; the others have no known cause. Across this sample there are 120,000 or so clones, with approximately 75% seen only once. Approximately 2% of the sample is held by the ten biggest clonotypes. The input for sequencing was blood, taken from a patient whose treatment included radiotherapy and nephrectomy. The receptors come from a woman in her sixties or seventies with renal cell carcinoma.

V is TRBV28 and J is TRBJ1-5; weak D call: TRBD1 (5 bases). CDR1 and CDR2 (germline): MDHEN, SYDVKM. Trimming removed 4 bases from V and 2 bases from J, with 21 bases in between. The length of the CDR3 is 18 residues. CDR3 nucleotides: TGTGCCAGCAGTTCCTACCACTCCGGGACGCCTGGCAATCAGCCCCAGCATTTT. The encoded protein is CASSSYHSGTPGNQPQHF.

The chain recombines TRBV11-2 with TRBJ2-7; TRBD1 or TRBD2 may be the D gene (5 bases each). The CDR3 length is 17 residues. V lost 5 bases to trimming and J lost 2 bases, with 22 bases between them. Germline V gene lookup returns CDR1 SGHAT and CDR2 FQNNGV. As DNA, the CDR3 is TGTGCCAGCAGCCCGTTTACCGGGACCGTTAACGCCTACGAGCAGTACTTC. Residues: CASSPFTGTVNAYEQYF.

This sequence joins TRBV11-2 and TRBJ1-1; 7 nucleotides match TRBD1. Germline CDR1 is SGHAT and CDR2 is FQNNGV. This CDR3 is built from 13 residues. V was pared by 5 bases and J by 8 bases, with 8 bases of the junction left unmatched. The CDR3 reads CASSIRQGVEAFF. In nucleotides, the CDR3 is TGTGCCAGCAGCATCAGGCAGGGGGTGGAAGCTTTCTTT.

J is TRBJ2-2 and V is TRBV7-3; D gene ambiguous. V was clipped by 2 bases and J by 7 bases, with 8 bases between them. This CDR3 region has 13 residues. CDR1 SGHTA and CDR2 FQGTGA come from the germline V gene. CDR3 DNA: TGTGCCAGCAGCTTAGGGGTTGGCGGGGAGCTGTTTTTT. It yields the protein CASSLGVGGELFF. Variable domain in full (rest from reference TRBV7-3 and TRBJ2-2): GAGVSQTPSNKVTEKGKYVELRCDPISGHTALYWYRQSLGQGPEFLIYFQGTGAADDSGLPNDRFFAVRPEGSVSTLKIQRTERGDSAVYLCASSLGVGGELFFGEGSRLTVL.

The chain joins TRBV2 to TRBJ1-1; TRBD1 might be the D (5 bases). CDR1 and CDR2 from the germline V gene are SNHLY and FYNNEI. V dropped 0 bases and J dropped 1 base, with 9 bases sitting between them. The CDR3 consists of 15 residues. The CDR3 loop reads CASSEAKGRNTEAFF. CDR3 DNA sequence: TGTGCCAGCAGTGAAGCCAAGGGGAGGAACACTGAAGCTTTCTTT.

The V and J genes are TRBV30 and TRBJ2-4, with D possibly TRBD1 on 6 matching bases. Germline values: CDR1 GTSNPN, CDR2 SVGIG (reference sequence). V was pared by 1 base and J by 1 base, with 11 bases between. The CDR3 loop spans 15 amino acids. The DNA for the CDR3 is TGTGCCTGGAGTGCCACAGGGCTTGCCAAAAACATTCAGTACTTC. Its translation: CAWSATGLAKNIQYF.

This chain joins TRBV27 and TRBJ2-3; the D gene could be TRBD1 or TRBD2 (6 bases each). The CDR3 has 15 amino acids. In germline, CDR1 is MNHEY, CDR2 SMNVEV (reference sequence). The V end lost 8 bases, the J end lost 1 base, and 16 bases lay between the germline ends. The CDR3 region is CASRRGVGGTDTQYF. Here the CDR3 DNA reads TGTGCCAGCCGGAGGGGGGTCGGAGGCACAGATACGCAGTATTTT.

This clone was detected only once. The chain has TRBV15 and TRBJ1-2; D is undetermined. CDR1 and CDR2 from the germline V gene are LNHNV and YYDKDF (reference sequence). CDR3 length: 16 residues. Trimming pared 3 bases from V and 5 bases from J, leaving 19 bases between. CDR3 amino acids: CATSSPLTRATYGYTF. CDR3 in DNA: TGTGCCACCAGCAGCCCCCTCACAAGGGCCACTTATGGCTACACCTTC. Combining the CDR3 with reference TRBV15 and TRBJ1-2 gives the whole variable domain DAMVIQNPRYQVTQFGKPVTLSCSQTLNHNVMYWYQQKSSQAPKLLFHYYDKDFNNEADTPDNFQSRRPNTSFCFLDIRSPGLGDTAMYLCATSSPLTRATYGYTFGSGTRLTVV.

The chain recombines TRBV6-5 with TRBJ1-5; D perhaps matches TRBD1 (6 bases). CDR3 length equals 14 residues. Germline V gene data show CDR1 as MNHEY and CDR2 as SVGAGI. V was cut by 6 bases and J by 3 bases, with 12 bases left in between. DNA of the CDR3: TGTGCCAGCAGCAACCGGGACAACAATCAGCCCCAGCATTTT. Translating it yields CASSNRDNNQPQHF.

The CDR3 coding sequence is TGTGCCAGCAGTTTTAACAGGGGCTACGAGCAGTACTTC. Residues: CASSFNRGYEQYF. The chain carries TRBV6-5 and TRBJ2-7, with 7 bases identical to TRBD1. Per the germline V gene, CDR1 is MNHEY and CDR2 is SVGAGI. CDR3 size: 13 residues. The junction had 3 bases not matched to a gene; V was cut back by 4 bases and J by 3 bases.

The rearrangement joins TRBV5-5 to TRBJ2-7, with D possibly TRBD1 on 5 matching bases. The CDR3 has 14 amino acids. V was shortened by 0 bases and J by 1 base, with 8 bases between the two germline ends. Germline V CDR1 and CDR2: SGHKS, YYEKEE (reference sequence). The CDR3 DNA sequence: TGTGCCAGCAGCTTGGCTACAGGTTCCTACGAGCAGTACTTC. This translates into CASSLATGSYEQYF.

The chain combines TRBV5-5 with TRBJ2-5, with no clear D. Trimming pared 0 bases from V and 4 bases from J, leaving 10 bases between. CDR1 is SGHKS, CDR2 YYEKEE, per germline (reference sequence). This CDR3 has 14 amino acids. CDR3 DNA sequence: TGTGCCAGCAGCTTGGTGGACCAAAGAGAGACCCAGTACTTC. Encoded protein: CASSLVDQRETQYF.

This clone was found a few times. This sample includes further DNA sequences coding for the same CDR3. The chain couples TRBV6-1 to TRBJ1-5, with a weak D call TRBD1 (6 bases). The CDR3 consists of 13 residues. Germline V gene data show CDR1 as MNHNS and CDR2 as SASEGT. Trimming pared 3 bases from V and 7 bases from J, leaving 10 bases between. The CDR3 DNA reads as TGTGCCAGCAGTGACAGGGGTGGGCAGCCCCAGCATTTT. This translates into CASSDRGGQPQHF.

The J gene is TRBJ1-2, the V gene TRBV27; D gene ambiguous. The V gene's germline CDR1 is MNHEY and CDR2 SMNVEV (reference sequence). The germline V and J ends were trimmed by 7 bases and 8 bases, with 17 bases remaining between them. The CDR3 is 13 residues long. CDR3 DNA sequence: TGTGCCAGCAAGGACGGCAGCCTATGGGGCTACACCTTC. Its protein is CASKDGSLWGYTF.

The V call is TRBV5-4, the J call TRBJ2-2; D might be TRBD2 (5 bases). This CDR3 is built from 15 residues. Germline loops: CDR1 SGHNT, CDR2 YYREEE (reference sequence). Trimming left V 1 base short and J 1 base short, with 8 bases between. DNA for the CDR3: TGTGCCAGCAGCTTGTTAGCGCTGAACACCGGGGAGCTGTTTTTT. Translating it yields CASSLLALNTGELFF. The variable domain in full, completed from reference TRBV5-4 and TRBJ2-2, reads ETGVTQSPTHLIKTRGQQVTLRCSSQSGHNTVSWYQQALGQGPQFIFQYYREEENGRGNFPPRFSGLQFPNYSSELNVNALELDDSALYLCASSLLALNTGELFFGEGSRLTVL.

V usage is TRBV11-2 and J usage is TRBJ2-4; D tentatively fits TRBD1 or TRBD2 (5 bases each). The CDR3 covers 14 residues. V dropped 1 base and J dropped 7 bases, with 11 bases sitting between them. CDR1 is SGHAT, CDR2 FQNNGV, per germline. CDR3 sequence: CASSLGGYGNIQYF. The CDR3 nucleotides are TGTGCCAGCAGCTTAGGGGGGTACGGGAACATTCAGTACTTC.